This T cell receptor beta chain stems from a study of molecular identifiers for immune sequencing clone quantification. In germline, CDR1 is SEHNR, CDR2 FQNEAQ (reference sequence). The CDR3 runs to 14 residues. Trimming took off 4 bases at V and 2 bases at J, with 12 bases between the two ends. Study conclusions and caveats: Because of identical TCR molecules sharing a barcode, sizes of highly expanded clones could be underestimated. Under 1% of molecules in naive cells, but over 98% of effector molecules, belonged to clones above 20 RNA copies.

For bulk TCR libraries, previously described methods and listed TCR primers were used. TCRdb itself ran the PCR reads through MiXCR, one entry per CDR3 protein. The sample comprises about 640,000 distinct CDR3 sequences, about 20% of which are singletons, and roughly 0.85% rests with the top ten. As regards this clonotype: Antigen specificity is unknown.

Input material: naive CD8+ T cells from blood, with Jurkat cell RNA spiked in. Subset of the sample: FACS-sorted CD8+CD4-CCR7+CD45RA+ naive T cells. The sequence was obtained from a human donor in good health. Some libraries in this study had Jurkat cell RNA spiked in. The genes are TRBV7-9 and TRBJ2-7; D remains unclear. The CDR3 loop reads CASSSRVGTYEQYF. CDR3 nucleotide sequence: TGTGCCAGCAGCTCACGAGTGGGAACCTACGAGCAGTACTTC.